Each of the 11 T cell receptor beta chains below was sequenced from the same sample in a study of T-cell reconstitution after alpha-beta-depleted transplantation in children. The TCRbeta library was prepared with unique molecular identifiers. MiXCR was run by TCRdb on the PCR reads, yielding one entry per CDR3 protein. The sample includes about 1,000,000 distinct CDR3 sequences, roughly 29% of them seen just once. The starting material was PBMCs, mostly from graft donor cells, obtained 360 days after TCRalphabeta/CD19-depleted stem cell transplant. The source of these receptors is a boy younger than two who had a stem cell transplant for SCID, so the T cells may come from the graft donor.

There are many counts of this clonotype. This sequence joins TRBV10-3 and TRBJ2-2, with D possibly TRBD2 on 6 matching bases. The germline CDR1 and CDR2 sequences are ENHRY and SYGVKD. V was shortened by 6 bases and J by 4 bases, with 12 bases between the two germline ends. The CDR3 has 14 residues. CDR3 sequence reads: CAISTGTATGELFF. In DNA form, the CDR3 reads TGTGCCATCAGCACCGGGACTGCCACCGGGGAGCTGTTTTTT.

The CDR3 DNA reads as TGTGCCATCAGTCCGGGTTTCTCCCAAGAGACCCAGTACTTC. Its translation: CAISPGFSQETQYF. The rearrangement uses TRBV10-3 and TRBJ2-5; no firm D call. The V end lost 5 bases, the J end lost 1 base, and 11 bases lay between the germline ends. Germline CDR1 reads ENHRY; CDR2 reads SYGVKD. CDR3 length: 14 residues.

As DNA, the CDR3 is TGTGCCAGCAGCAAGGCCACAAAAGGGGAGGGGAGCGCCAAAAACATTCAGTACTTC. Its protein product is CASSKATKGEGSAKNIQYF. The rearrangement joins TRBV9 to TRBJ2-4, with TRBD2 identical over 7 bases. The CDR3 loop spans 19 amino acids. Losses at the gene ends were 4 bases for V and 1 base for J; bases not matched to a gene: 17. Germline-derived CDR1 and CDR2 are SGDLS and YYNGEE.

The chain has TRBV24-1 and TRBJ2-3; D might be TRBD1 or TRBD2, each matching 6 bases. V lost 5 bases to trimming and J lost 3 bases, with 11 bases between them. The germline V gene has CDR1 KGHDR and CDR2 SFDVKD. The CDR3 runs 14 residues. CDR3: CATSGGGLTDTQYF. The CDR3, as DNA: TGTGCCACCAGTGGAGGGGGGCTGACAGATACGCAGTATTTT.

The chain carries TRBV2 and TRBJ2-3; D uncertain. V was pared by 2 bases and J by 0 bases, with 3 bases between. The length of the CDR3 is 13 residues. CDR1 and CDR2 from the germline V gene are SNHLY and FYNNEI. The CDR3 reads CASSEISTDTQYF. Written as DNA, the CDR3 is TGTGCCAGCAGTGAAATAAGCACAGATACGCAGTATTTT. Complete variable domain (other parts from reference TRBV2 and TRBJ2-3): EPEVTQTPSHQVTQMGQEVILRCVPISNHLYFYWYRQILGQKVEFLVSFYNNEISEKSEIFDDQFSVERPDGSNFTLKIRSTKLEDSAMYFCASSEISTDTQYFGPGTRLTVL.

This clonotype was seen a few times. V usage is TRBV6-1 and J usage is TRBJ2-2; the D gene is possibly TRBD2 (5 bases). This CDR3 spans 18 amino acids. CDR1 MNHNS and CDR2 SASEGT come from the germline V gene. Trimming took 2 bases from V and 4 from J, leaving 20 bases between them. CDR3 in DNA: TGTGCCAGCAGTGAATACGGCAGCCTGCTTGCGGGCACCGGGGAGCTGTTTTTT. Translated: CASSEYGSLLAGTGELFF.

This clonotype was detected only a few times. The V call is TRBV5-1, the J call TRBJ2-5; possible D gene TRBD2, 6 bases. V was pared by 3 bases and J by 5 bases, with 14 bases between. CDR1 is SGHRS, CDR2 YFSETQ, per germline. The CDR3 is made up of 14 amino acids. CDR3 sequence reads: CASSSRGDGETQYF. As DNA, the CDR3 is TGCGCCAGCAGCTCCCGCGGGGACGGGGAGACCCAGTACTTC.

The rearrangement joins TRBV5-5 to TRBJ1-4; 7 nucleotides line up with TRBD1. There are 16 residues in the CDR3. From germline, CDR1 is SGHKS and CDR2 YYEKEE (reference sequence). With 0 bases clipped from V and 4 bases from J, the junction kept 6 bases outside the gene matches. Here the CDR3 reads CASSLVGTAVNEKLFF. The CDR3 DNA sequence: TGTGCCAGCAGCTTGGTTGGGACAGCAGTTAATGAAAAACTGTTTTTT.

The chain recombines TRBV19 with TRBJ2-1, with D perhaps matching TRBD1 or TRBD2 (6 bases each). V shed 1 base and J shed 5 bases, with 12 bases lying between them. This CDR3 has 15 amino acids. Germline loops: CDR1 LNHDA, CDR2 SQIVND (reference sequence). CDR3 nucleotide sequence: TGTGCCAGTAGTATAGGGGGGGCGCCGAACAATGAGCAGTTCTTC. Protein: CASSIGGAPNNEQFF.

The chain carries TRBV11-2 and TRBJ1-1; TRBD1 aligns across 7 bases. Germline V gene data show CDR1 as SGHAT and CDR2 as FQNNGV. The CDR3 runs 17 residues. J lost 0 bases, V lost 5 bases, and 12 bases had no gene match. CDR3 sequence reads: CASSPNARDSLNTEAFF. Here the CDR3 DNA reads TGTGCCAGCAGCCCAAATGCACGGGACAGCTTGAACACTGAAGCTTTCTTT.

This clonotype was counted between two and nine times. CDR3 in DNA: TGCGCCAGCAACTTAGTCGGGGGAGGCGAGCAGTACTTC. This gives the protein CASNLVGGGEQYF. The chain recombines TRBV5-1 with TRBJ2-7; TRBD2 might be the D (6 bases). The V end lost 6 bases, the J end lost 6 bases, and 16 bases lay between the germline ends. This CDR3 is 13 amino acids long. From germline, CDR1 is SGHRS and CDR2 YFSETQ.